This T cell receptor beta chain derives from a study of blood T cell repertoires in COVID-19 (dated by TCRdb to the early 2020s). Concerning the study at large: Samples covering the acute and convalescent phases of COVID-19 were provided by collaborators in the United States, Italy and Spain. Sample metadata almost always included a de-identified subject ID, COVID-19 status, age in years and sex. HLA class I and class II types, where available, came from metadata supplied by the sample provider rather than from assay-based typing. Samples came from the ongoing ImmuneRACE study (first 160 participants) plus 1,254 subjects from 6 global collaborators. The repertoires were released in a freely available public database intended as a resource for research on the immune response to SARS-CoV-2. The material from the prospective study consisted of cDNA or gDNA derived from T cells, B-cell-depleted T cells, or PBMCs. Subjects who had been exposed to COVID-19, were actively infected with it, or had recovered from it provided the deeply sampled blood TCRbeta repertoires that made up the dataset.

Each collaborating institution followed its own protocols to collect whole blood in K2EDTA tubes. For TCRbeta analysis, collaborators shipped samples as frozen whole blood, isolated PBMCs, or DNA extracted from either of those sample types. Sequences SGHNT (CDR1) and YYREEE (CDR2) are obtained from the germline V gene (reference sequence). Compared with germline, V lacks 0 bases and J lacks 4 bases; bases without a gene match: 11. The CDR3 spans 18 residues, from the cysteine through the phenylalanine. Left in the record is the CDR3 DNA by itself, 54 bases read in frame from the first base. Overall results and qualifications from the work: The amount of clinical and demographic metadata varied by source and participant and was provided uncurated.

TCRbeta CDR3 regions were amplified from genomic DNA by means of the immunoSEQ Assay, a bias-controlled multiplex PCR. Under the source paper's analysis protocol: The number of nucleated cells in each sample was estimated from the amplification of reference gene primers within the assay. To quantify the absolute abundance of each unique TCRbeta CDR3 rearrangement, sequence reads were collapsed and filtered. For each sample, productive Simpson clonality was calculated as the square root of Simpson's diversity index over productive rearrangements. TCRdb's version of the immuneACCESS table is confined to in-frame rearrangements and falls short of the full clone set. An unresolved V gene accounts for under half of the shortfall where checked; the remainder is of unknown origin. V, J and clone size are those of that table, while D and trimming were read from the DNA. The sample yields over 200,000 clones; approximately 82% were counted once. Roughly 5% of the sample is taken by the ten largest.

Note on this clone: What antigen it recognizes has not been identified. The input lacks base qualities; no much larger clone sits a single base away.

This clonotype was sampled from a man aged 80 or over with acute or convalescent COVID-19. This sequence uses TRBV5-4 and TRBJ2-2, with 8 middle bases fitting TRBD2. Specimen: peripheral blood. The bases read TGTGCCAGCAGCTTGGCTTTGACGGCGGGAGGTGGCACCGGGGAGCTGTTTTTT. Translated, this gives CASSLALTAGGGTGELFF.